This T cell receptor (beta chain) emerged from a study of metastatic and nonmetastatic thyroid tumors (dated by TCRdb to 2020 to 2022). Study-level background: Repertoires from peripheral blood and from tumor or nodule tissue samples of malignant and benign thyroid patients were compared. Paper-wide results and their limitations: In both blood and tumor samples, malignant tumors were reported to have significantly higher TCR beta diversity than benign nodules.

V lost 2 bases and J lost 6 bases; the stretch between them is 13 bases long. According to the germline V gene, CDR1 reads SGHAT and CDR2 reads FQNNGV. Counted from cysteine to phenylalanine, this CDR3 has 15 amino acids. The read is trimmed to its CDR3 DNA, 45 bases read in frame from base 1. This clone was detected many times. The clone's antigen remains unknown. Base qualities are missing; no much larger clone stands one base away. No treatment had been received by any patient before thyroid surgery. Using T-cell receptor beta sequencing, the study looked back at clinical samples from patients collected from about 2012 to 2018. The library was produced with PCR. TCRdb lists the instrument as Illumina HiSeq 4000. High-throughput sequencing was used to profile the TCR beta-chain CDR3 region of every patient. Turning to the authors' computational methods: CDR3 differences across clinicopathological groups were used to build a classifier for discriminating distant-metastatic papillary thyroid cancer patients. The Shannon index was used to assess repertoire diversity, and the Morisita-Horn index was used to assess tumor-blood repertoire similarity. TCRdb trimmed the raw reads at Q25, called clones with MiXCR and kept productive beta chains. These V and J calls derive from TCRdb rather than the authors' analysis. The sample table lists tens of thousands of clones, approximately 29% of them with a count of one. The ten largest clones represent around 14% of the sample.

The receptor was isolated from a female donor with papillary thyroid cancer or a benign thyroid nodule (not recorded which). Some clones in this sample may be carry-over from other donors' samples. The material sequenced was blood. The chain uses TRBV11-2 and TRBJ2-2; a tentative D match to TRBD2 spans 6 bases. Read as DNA, the sequence is TGTGCCAGCAGCTTATCCGGGGGATGGTCCGGGGAGCTGTTTTTT. It translates to CASSLSGGWSGELFF.